This TCR beta chain comes out of a study of neurological immune-mediated disorders. This clonotype appeared many times. Trimming took 2 bases from V and 0 from J, leaving 9 bases between them. In germline, CDR1 is MNHEY, CDR2 SVGEGT. The CDR3 has 15 amino acids. It was by 5'RACE with 10-nucleotide random UMIs that the cDNA was made. Via MiXCR, TCRdb re-called the 5' RACE reads, giving one row per CDR3 protein. The top ten clones hold around a tenth of a sample with tens of thousands of distinct CDR3 sequences, roughly 13% of them seen once. V is TRBV6-2 or TRBV6-3 and J is TRBJ2-3; either TRBD1 or TRBD2 may fit D (5 bases each). This clonotype was sampled from a woman aged 60-70 years with HTLV-1-associated myelopathy (HAM/TSP). The sample taken for sequencing was PBMCs. The CDR3 is CASSYGTESTDTQYF. CDR3 DNA sequence: TGTGCCAGCAGTTACGGGACCGAGAGCACAGATACGCAGTATTTT.